This T cell receptor (beta chain) appears in the sequencing data of a study of shared clonotypes between healthy human individuals (TCRdb year 2020). Regarding the study in general: A couple of women and a few men aged 18 to 49 years were included in the cohort. For each donor, CD4 naive and CD4 memory were each run on three plates, CD8 naive on two plates, and CD8 memory on one plate. To estimate repertoire size and how much clonotypes are shared between individuals, the study performed deep sequencing of blood TCR repertoires from 4 to 6 healthy adults. Libraries were prepared and TCR repertoires were sequenced by different laboratories using diverse techniques, in order to increase sequencing depth and limit assay-specific biases. Between about 0.9 and 8.9 billion PBMCs per donor were obtained by leukapheresis. The paper as a whole reports these results and caveats: Sampling was restricted to blood, and TCR repertoires in tissues likely differ from the TCR repertoires found in blood. Even with the large sequencing depth, rarefaction of the sorted-subset datasets indicated that sequencing was incomplete. About 5% of naive CD4, 3.5% of naive CD8, around 2.3% of memory CD4, and about 0.4% of memory CD8 clonotypes were shared across several donors. The genetic and exposure-history diversity represented was limited by the small number of donors. Pairwise subsampling led to the expectation that sequencing depth would affect the degree of clonotype sharing among donors. Compared with non-shared clonotypes, clonotypes shared by all four sorted-subset donors had higher generation probabilities. Estimated clonotype richness was generally larger for naive than for memory subsets.

Healthy HIV-negative adults with no recently reported acute infections or vaccinations were included as donors. Every donor was a Caucasian adult residing in Nashville, Tennessee, USA. Magnetic negative selection was used to enrich CD4+ T cells, after which naive cells were positively selected on CD45RA and the negative fraction became the memory subset. After blood collection by leukapheresis, PBMCs were isolated using Ficoll-Histopaque density gradient centrifugation and then cryopreserved in the vapor phase of liquid nitrogen. Analytical flow cytometry was used to check the purity and quantity of each magnetically sorted T cell population. Genomic DNA was isolated from each sorted fraction and quantified by UV absorbance on a Nanodrop 2000c. With respect to this clone: Its binding antigen is unknown. No per-base quality is available; no much larger clone lies one base away.

Using the deep immunoSEQ assay, TCR CDR3 regions were amplified from genomic DNA by multiplex PCR. For each cell subset, the extracted genomic DNA was distributed evenly across all wells of several immunoSEQ 96-well plates, and each plate served as one replicate. For sorted subsets, about 0.2 ug genomic DNA, equal to approximately 30,000 T cell genomes, was loaded into each replicate PCR. The purified libraries were quantified using a Qubit 3.0 fluorometer, sized with a Bioanalyzer 2100, and then quantified again using the KAPA Library Quantification kit. A separate single-read 150-cycle Illumina NextSeq 550 flow cell was used to sequence each immunoSEQ 96-well plate. For the original study's pipeline: The immunoSEQ output contained only junctional sequences without quality scores, so filtering could not match that applied to full-length reads. To assign V/J genes and CDR3, sequences were annotated against IMGT germline references using PyIR, a Python wrapper for IgBLAST v1.9. Reads were removed for weak V/J assignments (E-value above 1e-6), missing CDR3, stop codons, out-of-frame junctions, or ambiguous translated residues. V3J clonotypes were defined as sequences sharing an identical inferred V gene, J gene, and CDR3 amino acid sequence. Percentage overlap between repertoires was calculated by dividing the number of shared unique clonotypes by the size of the smaller repertoire. Richness of each repertoire was evaluated using RTK rarefaction, the Chao1 estimator, and Recon v2.1 estimates of unobserved clonotypes. For all TCRbeta clonotypes obtained by the gDNA method from a few donors, generation probabilities were computed with OLGA. In its TCRdb copy, this immuneACCESS table keeps in-frame sequences only and misses some clones. Where compared with another copy, unresolved V genes explain less than half of these, and the others have no known cause. That table furnishes V, J and clone size, whereas the DNA furnished D and trimming. The sample yields about 2 million clones; roughly 94% were counted once. The ten largest clones represent 0.1% to 0.15% of the sample.

V trim: 1 base; J trim: 2 bases; unmatched bases: 5. The cysteine opens and the phenylalanine closes a CDR3 of 16 amino acids. The retained sequence is limited to the CDR3, 48 bases, with the frame set at the first base. The germline V gene sets CDR1 to ENHRY and CDR2 to SYGVKD. The clonotype was recovered from a man younger than 35 in good health. This sequence uses TRBV10-3 and TRBJ2-1; 7 middle bases align to TRBD2. The sequenced sample was naive CD4+ T cells sorted from blood. This specimen's cell subset or site label, per the study, means: CD45RA+ positively selected. The nucleotide sequence is given as TGTGCCATCAGTGAGTTGAGCGGGGACCCCTACAATGAGCAGTTCTTC. This gives the protein CAISELSGDPYNEQFF.